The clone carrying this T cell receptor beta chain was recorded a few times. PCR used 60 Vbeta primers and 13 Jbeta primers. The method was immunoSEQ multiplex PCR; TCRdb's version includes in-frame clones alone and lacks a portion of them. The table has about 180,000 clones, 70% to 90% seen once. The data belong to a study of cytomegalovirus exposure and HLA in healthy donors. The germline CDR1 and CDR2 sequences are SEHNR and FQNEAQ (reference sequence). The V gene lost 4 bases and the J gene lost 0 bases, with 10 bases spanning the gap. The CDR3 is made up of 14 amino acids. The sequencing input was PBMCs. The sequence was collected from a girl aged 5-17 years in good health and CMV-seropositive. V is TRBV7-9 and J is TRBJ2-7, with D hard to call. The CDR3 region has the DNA TGTGCCAGCAGCTCCCCTGACATCTCCTACGAGCAGTACTTC. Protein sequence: CASSSPDISYEQYF.